The 28 T cell receptor beta chains below come from one sample, sequenced in a study of T cell repertoires in cytomegalovirus infection. TCRdb ran MiXCR on the reads and lists one entry per CDR3 protein. Here the sample spans 150,000 or so distinct CDR3 sequences, more than 15% being singletons. Sample: CD8+ T cells from PBMCs. These receptor sequences come from a human donor in good health (CMV status not recorded). Some clones in this sample may be carry-over from other donors' samples.

The chain is built from TRBV10-3 and TRBJ2-7; 12 bases agree with TRBD2. CDR3 length equals 16 residues. Looked up from germline, CDR1 is ENHRY and CDR2 is SYGVKD. V gave up 6 bases and J gave up 5 bases; unmatched junction bases: 11. The CDR3 bases are TGTGCCATCAGCCTCAGACTAGCGGGGGCTCAGGACGAGCAGTACTTC. Amino acid sequence: CAISLRLAGAQDEQYF.

V is TRBV7-2 and J is TRBJ2-7, with TRBD2 as a possible D gene (5 bases). Germline V gives CDR1 SGHTA, CDR2 FQGNSA. The CDR3 consists of 15 residues. Between the trimmed V and J ends, which lost 2 bases and 0 bases, there was a span of 11 bases. The CDR3 region is CASSLKPTSSYEQYF. For the CDR3, the DNA is TGTGCCAGCAGCTTAAAACCTACTAGCTCCTACGAGCAGTACTTC.

The J gene is TRBJ2-7, the V gene TRBV2; 10 bases fit TRBD2. Germline lookup yields CDR1 SNHLY and CDR2 FYNNEI. Trimming took 6 bases from V and 1 from J; bases not matched to a gene: 15. The CDR3 totals 18 residues. The CDR3 region is CASRAMLAGESGSYEQYF. The CDR3 DNA reads as TGTGCCAGCAGGGCAATGCTAGCGGGAGAATCGGGGTCCTACGAGCAGTACTTC.

In its sample, this clonotype was seen many times. The chain is built from TRBV7-9 and TRBJ2-1, with D uncertain. The V and J ends lost 5 bases and 6 bases respectively, with 8 bases between them. The CDR3 runs 12 residues. Germline V gene sequence: CDR1 SEHNR, CDR2 FQNEAQ (reference sequence). The CDR3 region has the DNA TGTGCCAGCAGCCACTCGCTCAATGAGCAGTTCTTC. Translation gives CASSHSLNEQFF.

This rearrangement joins TRBV19 to TRBJ1-1; D might be TRBD1 (6 bases). This CDR3 spans 16 amino acids. The V gene lost 1 base and the J gene lost 5 bases, with 17 bases spanning the gap. Looked up from germline, CDR1 is LNHDA and CDR2 is SQIVND (reference sequence). The CDR3: CASSIGGARGQTEAFF. CDR3 DNA sequence: TGTGCCAGTAGTATAGGAGGGGCACGGGGGCAGACTGAAGCTTTCTTT.

The V call is TRBV7-9, the J call TRBJ2-3; TRBD1 matches 11 bases. V lost 5 bases, J lost 3 bases, and 1 base stayed unmatched. CDR1 is SEHNR and CDR2 is FQNEAQ in the germline V gene (reference sequence). This CDR3 has 14 residues. The CDR3 spells CASSGTGGTDTQYF. The CDR3 DNA follows: TGTGCCAGCAGCGGGACAGGGGGTACAGATACGCAGTATTTT.

This clonotype has only a few counts. V is TRBV29-1 and J is TRBJ2-1; 11 positions agree with TRBD2. After removal of 8 bases from V and 5 bases from J, the junction contained 11 bases not matched to a gene. Germline values: CDR1 SQVTM, CDR2 ANQGSEA. This CDR3 has 15 residues. The CDR3 here is CSIRSTSGAHNEQFF. The CDR3 coding sequence is TGCAGCATCCGTTCGACTAGCGGGGCCCACAATGAGCAGTTCTTC.

The chain recombines TRBV9 with TRBJ2-6; TRBD2 agrees at 10 bases. Germline V lookup: CDR1 SGDLS, CDR2 YYNGEE. This CDR3 comprises 18 residues. The trim removed 4 bases at V and 0 bases at J, leaving 7 bases unmatched. DNA of the CDR3: TGTGCCAGCAGCACAGCTAGCGGGGGCGACTCTGGGGCCAACGTCCTGACTTTC. Protein: CASSTASGGDSGANVLTF. Supplemented by reference TRBV9 and TRBJ2-6, the full variable domain reads DSGVTQTPKHLITATGQRVTLRCSPRSGDLSVYWYQQSLDQGLQFLIQYYNGEERAKGNILERFSAQQFPDLHSELNLSSLELGDSALYFCASSTASGGDSGANVLTFGAGSRLTVL.

The chain recombines TRBV4-3 with TRBJ1-2, with D uncertain. The CDR3 covers 14 residues. The V gene lost 0 bases and the J gene lost 5 bases, with 10 bases spanning the gap. Germline V lookup: CDR1 LGHNA, CDR2 YSLEER. The CDR3 protein is CASSQDTQTYGYTF. The CDR3 region has the DNA TGCGCCAGCAGCCAAGATACCCAAACATATGGCTACACCTTC.

In the case of this clonotype: Its ends do not fully match the called genes, so a read error is possible. The chain has TRBV20-1 and TRBJ2-2; 9 bases map to TRBD1. Germline V lookup: CDR1 DFQATT, CDR2 SNEGSKA (reference sequence). This CDR3 spans 15 amino acids. This CDR3 is CSASDPGQGPGVLFF. CDR3 bases: TGCAGTGCTAGTGATCCGGGACAGGGACCCGGGGTGCTGTTTTTT.

The rearrangement uses TRBV28 and TRBJ2-1, with 9 bases fitting TRBD2. Trimming removed 2 bases from V and 8 bases from J; junction bases left unmatched: 7. CDR1 MDHEN and CDR2 SYDVKM come from the germline V gene. CDR3 length equals 15 residues. The CDR3 region has the DNA TGTGCCAGCAGTTTAGTAGCGGGAGTAAGTGATGAGCAGTTCTTC. It codes for CASSLVAGVSDEQFF.

The chain is built from TRBV7-8 and TRBJ2-1; possibly TRBD1 or TRBD2 for D (7 bases each). This CDR3 has 14 amino acids. V was pared by 0 bases and J by 8 bases, with 11 bases between. Germline assignment: CDR1 SGHVS and CDR2 FQNEAQ. DNA of the CDR3: TGTGCCAGCAGCTTAGCCAGGGGGGGGTATGAGCAGTTCTTC. It is translated as CASSLARGGYEQFF.

The chain employs TRBV4-3 and TRBJ1-1, with D perhaps matching TRBD1 (5 bases). Trimming removed 2 bases at V and 4 bases at J, with 14 bases between. CDR1 is LGHNA and CDR2 is YSLEER in the germline V gene. CDR3 length: 15 amino acids. For the CDR3, the DNA is TGCGCCAGCAGCCAAAGCCGCGCTAGGGGCACTGAAGCTTTCTTT. Amino acid sequence: CASSQSRARGTEAFF.

There are a few counts of this clonotype. The genes are TRBV4-3 and TRBJ2-1; D is possibly TRBD2 (6 bases). With 5 bases removed from V and 7 bases from J, the gap between germline ends came to 15 bases. The germline CDR1 and CDR2 sequences are LGHNA and YSLEER. The CDR3 has 14 amino acids. CDR3 nucleotide sequence: TGCGCCAGCAGCATGGGACTTTATGGGAATGAGCAGTTCTTC. Protein sequence: CASSMGLYGNEQFF.

J is TRBJ2-3 and V is TRBV7-9, with D possibly called TRBD1 or TRBD2 (6 bases each). Looked up from germline, CDR1 is SEHNR and CDR2 is FQNEAQ (reference sequence). V lost 3 bases and J 3 bases, leaving 28 bases between the germline ends. There are 20 residues in the CDR3. In nucleotides, the CDR3 is TGTGCCAGCAGCTTGGAAAGAACTACCGGGACTCCCGGGACAACAGATACGCAGTATTTT. This codes for CASSLERTTGTPGTTDTQYF. Full variable domain (outside the CDR3, taken from reference TRBV7-9 and TRBJ2-3): DTGVSQNPRHKITKRGQNVTFRCDPISEHNRLYWYRQTLGQGPEFLTYFQNEAQLEKSRLLSDRFSAERPKGSFSTLEIQRTEQGDSAMYLCASSLERTTGTPGTTDTQYFGPGTRLTVL.

Written as DNA, the CDR3 is TGTGCCAGCAGCGGGGGACCCTCCTACGAGCAGTACTTC. Translation: CASSGGPSYEQYF. The gene calls are TRBV11-2 and TRBJ2-7; D might be TRBD1 or TRBD2, each matching 5 bases. The V gene lost 5 bases and the J gene lost 0 bases, with 8 bases spanning the gap. Germline values: CDR1 SGHAT, CDR2 FQNNGV. CDR3 length: 13 residues.

The J gene is TRBJ2-1, the V gene TRBV7-8; D remains unclear. The CDR3 has 14 amino acids. Germline lookup yields CDR1 SGHVS and CDR2 FQNEAQ. With 5 bases removed from V and 0 bases from J, the gap between germline ends came to 8 bases. The CDR3 loop reads CASSPDGSYNEQFF. For the CDR3, the DNA is TGTGCCAGCAGCCCGGACGGCTCCTACAATGAGCAGTTCTTC.

Turning to this clonotype: The conserved phenylalanine or tryptophan is not found at the CDR3 terminus, so this likely reflects a read error. The DNA is left out, because the CDR3 cannot be placed on it with certainty; the CDR3 is given as TCRdb lists it. The chain combines TRBV10-3 with TRBJ2-1; the table's D call, TRBD2, has no DNA check behind it. The CDR3 length equals 13 residues, ends included. Germline CDR1 reads ENHRY; CDR2 reads SYGVKD. The CDR3 region is CAISESAGLGGTL.

The chain links TRBV29-1 to TRBJ1-4, with unresolved D. Germline V gives CDR1 SQVTM, CDR2 ANQGSEA. V lost 7 bases and J lost 2, with 14 bases in between. The CDR3 sequence is 14 residues long. The CDR3 bases are TGCAGCGCTACCTTTGGAGAGACTAATGAAAAACTGTTTTTT. Translating it yields CSATFGETNEKLFF.

The CDR3 protein is CASSLIRGTEAFF. In DNA form, the CDR3 reads TGTGCCAGCAGTTTAATCAGGGGCACTGAAGCTTTCTTT. V usage is TRBV28 and J usage is TRBJ1-1; TRBD1 is a possible D gene (6 bases). Per germline, CDR1 MDHEN and CDR2 SYDVKM. The CDR3 spans 13 residues. V lost 2 bases, J lost 4 bases, and 8 bases lay in between.

This clonotype was seen a handful of times. V and J are TRBV7-6 and TRBJ2-7; the D gene is possibly TRBD2 (5 bases). Trimming took 5 bases from V and 5 from J, leaving 22 bases between them. The CDR3 runs 16 residues. Germline assignment: CDR1 SGHVS and CDR2 FNYEAQ. CDR3 sequence reads: CASSPSPSSTPNEQYF. DNA of the CDR3: TGTGCCAGCAGCCCGTCCCCCTCTAGCACTCCTAACGAGCAGTACTTC.

Only a few counts were recorded for this clonotype. The chain carries TRBV7-9 and TRBJ2-1; D is ambiguous. V lost 4 bases and J lost 15, with 13 bases in between. Looked up from germline, CDR1 is SEHNR and CDR2 is FQNEAQ (reference sequence). This CDR3 has 11 residues. The CDR3 loop reads CASSSVSLRFF. The CDR3 DNA follows: TGTGCCAGCAGCTCTGTCTCGCTCAGGTTCTTC.

This clonotype was found a few times. The V and J genes are TRBV7-2 and TRBJ1-6; 8 bases are shared with TRBD1. The CDR3 has 19 amino acids. Germline CDR1 is SGHTA and CDR2 is FQGNSA. Trimming at V came to 1 base and at J to 7 bases, leaving 15 bases not matched to a gene. The CDR3 DNA is TGTGCCAGCAGCTTAGGTGCTGGGGCGGGACAGGTTTTCAATTCACCCCTCCACTTT. Encoded protein: CASSLGAGAGQVFNSPLHF. The entire variable domain, with the rest obtained from reference TRBV7-2 and TRBJ1-6, is as follows: GAGVSQSPSNKVTEKGKDVELRCDPISGHTALYWYRQSLGQGLEFLIYFQGNSAPDKSGLPSDRFSAERTGGSVSTLTIQRTQQEDSAVYLCASSLGAGAGQVFNSPLHFGNGTRLTVT.

The chain uses TRBV6-1 and TRBJ2-2; tentatively, D is TRBD1 (5 bases). The CDR3 loop spans 16 amino acids. Germline lookup yields CDR1 MNHNS and CDR2 SASEGT. Trimming took 1 base from V and 0 from J, leaving 9 bases between them. The CDR3 sequence is CASSEDRSANTGELFF. The CDR3 region has the DNA TGTGCCAGCAGTGAAGACAGGAGTGCGAACACCGGGGAGCTGTTTTTT.

This clonotype was picked up a small number of times. V and J are TRBV7-9 and TRBJ1-5, with D unclear. Between the trimmed V and J ends, which lost 4 bases and 8 bases, there was a span of 15 bases. CDR3 size: 14 residues. Germline V lookup: CDR1 SEHNR, CDR2 FQNEAQ (reference sequence). As DNA, the CDR3 is TGTGCCAGCAGCTCAACCCCCGGGCGCGAGCCCCAGCATTTT. Encoded protein: CASSSTPGREPQHF.

This clonotype showed up just a few times. This chain connects TRBV6-1 to TRBJ2-1, with no clear D. The CDR3 is 14 residues long. Germline CDR1 reads MNHNS; CDR2 reads SASEGT. Deletions cut 4 bases from V and 8 bases from J, with 15 bases between. CDR3 DNA: TGTGCCAGCAGTGTACCCGCTGAATTCGATGAGCAGTTCTTC. Translation gives CASSVPAEFDEQFF.

This clonotype was found a few times. V and J are TRBV6-1 and TRBJ1-5; 9 nucleotides line up with TRBD1. The CDR3 runs to 13 residues. The J segment lost 5 bases and the V segment lost 9 bases, leaving 5 bases of the junction unmatched. The germline V gene has CDR1 MNHNS and CDR2 SASEGT. The CDR3 DNA reads TGTGCCAGTGGACAGGGGAGATATCAGCCCCAGCATTTT. This encodes CASGQGRYQPQHF.

The chain employs TRBV7-6 and TRBJ2-1; 15 bases are a match to TRBD2. Germline-derived CDR1 and CDR2 are SGHVS and FNYEAQ. This CDR3 contains 16 residues. V gave up 3 bases and J gave up 6 bases; unmatched junction bases: 3. CDR3 in amino acids: CASSFPGLAGGNEQFF. As DNA, the CDR3 is TGTGCCAGCAGCTTCCCGGGACTAGCGGGGGGCAATGAGCAGTTCTTC.